The 8 T cell receptor beta chains given below trace back to one sample, sequenced in a study of OX40 agonist ivuxolimab in advanced cancers. Sequencing used immunoSEQ multiplex PCR; TCRdb keeps in-frame clones, though not all of them. The sample gives just under 80,000 clones, just under 85% of which show up once; roughly 25% is in the top ten. The specimen was CD4+ or CD8+ T cells sorted from blood, collected in a trial of the OX40 agonist ivuxolimab. The source of these receptors is an adult with an advanced solid tumor such as melanoma, head and neck, liver or kidney cancer.

This chain uses TRBV7-2 with TRBJ1-1, with D perhaps TRBD1 (6 bases). There are 16 residues in the CDR3. V gave up 2 bases and J gave up 0 bases, with 13 bases separating them. CDR1 is SGHTA and CDR2 is FQGNSA in the germline V gene. The CDR3 reads CASSLSWTVMNTEAFF. For the CDR3, the DNA is TGTGCCAGCAGCTTATCCTGGACAGTAATGAACACTGAAGCTTTCTTT.

The CDR3 region has the DNA TGTGCCACCAGCAACAGACAGGGGGCTAATGAAAAACTGTTTTTT. Its protein is CATSNRQGANEKLFF. The rearrangement joins TRBV15 to TRBJ1-4; 9 nucleotides match TRBD1. In germline, CDR1 is LNHNV, CDR2 YYDKDF (reference sequence). The CDR3 covers 15 residues. The junction had 3 bases not matched to a gene; V was cut back by 4 bases and J by 3 bases.

This chain uses TRBV7-9 with TRBJ1-2; a weak D match, TRBD1 (5 bases). Per the germline V gene, CDR1 is SEHNR and CDR2 is FQNEAQ (reference sequence). CDR3 length equals 13 residues. V lost 3 bases and J 8 bases, leaving 13 bases between the germline ends. DNA of the CDR3: TGTGCCAGCAGCTTGGTGGCAGGGAAGGGCTACACCTTC. Translated, it gives CASSLVAGKGYTF.

The chain's CDR3 is CASTDVYNQPQHF. The DNA of the CDR3 is TGTGCCAGTACCGACGTCTATAATCAGCCCCAGCATTTT. The gene calls are TRBV19 and TRBJ1-5, with D hard to call. V was clipped by 7 bases and J by 4 bases, with 11 bases between them. From germline, CDR1 is LNHDA and CDR2 SQIVND (reference sequence). This CDR3 region has 13 residues.

The CDR3 reads CAISESGAGYGVNTEAFF. As DNA, the CDR3 is TGTGCCATCAGTGAGTCGGGGGCAGGGTATGGGGTGAACACTGAAGCTTTCTTT. The chain couples TRBV10-3 to TRBJ1-1; possible D gene TRBD1, 6 bases. CDR1 and CDR2 from the germline V gene are ENHRY and SYGVKD. This CDR3 spans 18 amino acids. The V end was cut by 0 bases, the J end by 0 bases, with 17 bases between.

The rearrangement links TRBV5-1 to TRBJ1-1; 8 bases align to TRBD1. The CDR3 spans 14 residues. Germline V lookup: CDR1 SGHRS, CDR2 YFSETQ. With V trimmed by 2 bases and J by 6 bases, 6 bases remained unmatched. The CDR3 sequence: CASSLDRGYAEAFF. In nucleotides, the CDR3 is TGCGCCAGCAGCTTAGACAGGGGTTACGCTGAAGCTTTCTTT.

V gene TRBV25-1 combines with J gene TRBJ2-3; D possibly corresponds to TRBD2 (6 bases). The V and J ends lost 10 bases and 0 bases respectively, with 11 bases between them. Per the germline V gene, CDR1 is MGHDK and CDR2 is SYGVNS. This CDR3 has 13 residues. In DNA, the CDR3 is TGTGCCATAGGTAGCGGCAGCACAGATACGCAGTATTTT. Translating it yields CAIGSGSTDTQYF.

CDR3 sequence: CASRVTGEGGYTF. The CDR3, as DNA: TGTGCCAGCAGGGTCACAGGGGAGGGAGGCTACACCTTC. J is TRBJ1-2 and V is TRBV27, with 7 nucleotides matching TRBD1. The CDR3 spans 13 residues. V lost 6 bases to trimming and J lost 8 bases; unmatched junction nucleotides: 9. Germline loops: CDR1 MNHEY, CDR2 SMNVEV (reference sequence).